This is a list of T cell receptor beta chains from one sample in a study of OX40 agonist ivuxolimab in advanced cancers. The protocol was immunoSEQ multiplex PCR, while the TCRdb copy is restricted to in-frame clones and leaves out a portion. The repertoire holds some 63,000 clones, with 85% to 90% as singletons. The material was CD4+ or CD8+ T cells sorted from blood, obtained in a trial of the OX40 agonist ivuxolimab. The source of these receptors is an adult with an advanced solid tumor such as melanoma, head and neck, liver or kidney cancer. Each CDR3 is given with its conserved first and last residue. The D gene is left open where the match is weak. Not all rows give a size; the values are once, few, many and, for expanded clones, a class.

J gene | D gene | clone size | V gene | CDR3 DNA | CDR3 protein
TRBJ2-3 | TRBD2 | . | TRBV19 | TGTGCCAGTAGTATTCGTGCGGGGGGCACAGATACGCAGTATTTT | CASSIRAGGTDTQYF
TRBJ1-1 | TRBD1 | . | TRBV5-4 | TGTGCCAGCAGCTTGGACCAGGGGGATGAAGCTTTCTTT | CASSLDQGDEAFF
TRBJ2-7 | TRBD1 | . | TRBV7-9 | TGTGCCAGCAGCCCTGACAGGGGGCTATACGAGCAGTACTTC | CASSPDRGLYEQYF
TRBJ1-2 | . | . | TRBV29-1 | TGCAGCGTTGACCCCCAGGGGCATGATGGCTACACCTTC | CSVDPQGHDGYTF
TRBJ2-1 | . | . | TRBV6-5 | TGTGCCAGCAGTTTTTTGAGCGACAATGAGCAGTTCTTC | CASSFLSDNEQFF
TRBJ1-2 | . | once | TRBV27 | TGTGCCAGCAGTCGGCCGGGCTATGGCTACACCTTC | CASSRPGYGYTF
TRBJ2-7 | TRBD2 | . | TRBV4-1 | TGCGCCAGCAGCCCGACTAGCGGGAGCTCCTACGAGCAGTACTTC | CASSPTSGSSYEQYF
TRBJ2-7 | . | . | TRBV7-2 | TGTGCCAGCAGCCACCTCTTAGGGGGGGCCTACGAGCAGTACTTC | CASSHLLGGAYEQYF
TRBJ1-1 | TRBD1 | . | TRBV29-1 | TGCAGCGTTGAACAGGGGGCCGTAGCTTTCTTT | CSVEQGAVAFF
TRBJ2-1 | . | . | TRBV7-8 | TGTGCCAGCAGCTTAGGTTTCAGTGAGCAGTTCTTC | CASSLGFSEQFF
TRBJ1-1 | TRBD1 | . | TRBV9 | TGTGCCAGCAGCGCCGGAAGGGAGGGGGCGGTGAACACTGAAGCTTTCTTT | CASSAGREGAVNTEAFF
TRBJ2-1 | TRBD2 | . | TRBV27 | TGTGCCAGCAGTTTGGGGGCGGCTAGCGGGAGCCATAAAGATGAGCAGTTCTTC | CASSLGAASGSHKDEQFF
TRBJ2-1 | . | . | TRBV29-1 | TGCAGCGTTGTGGGCAGAACAGGACTGTCCTACAATGAGCAGTTCTTC | CSVVGRTGLSYNEQFF
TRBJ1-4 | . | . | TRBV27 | TGTGCCAGCAGTGGGGGAGGGGGAAAACTGTTTTTT | CASSGGGGKLFF
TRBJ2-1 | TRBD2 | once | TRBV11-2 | TGTGCCAGCAGCCGGACTAGCGGAGACAATGAGCAGTTCTTC | CASSRTSGDNEQFF
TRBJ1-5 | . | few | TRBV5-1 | TGCGCCAGCAGCTTGGCCGGTGGCAATCAGCCCCAGCATTTT | CASSLAGGNQPQHF
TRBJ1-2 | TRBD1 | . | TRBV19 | TGTGCCAGTAGATTACAGGGGAATGGCTACACCTTC | CASRLQGNGYTF
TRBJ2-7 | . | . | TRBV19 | TGTGCCAGTAGTATCTCGGCAGGGCTTACCTACGAGCAGTACTTC | CASSISAGLTYEQYF
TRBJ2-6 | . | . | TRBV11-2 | TGTGCCAGTAAATCAGGGGCCAACGTCCTGACTTTC | CASKSGANVLTF
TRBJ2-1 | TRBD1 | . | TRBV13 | TGTGCCAGCAGCCAGGGACAGGGAGGGGTGCAGTTCTTC | CASSQGQGGVQFF
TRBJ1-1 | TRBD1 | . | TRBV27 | TGTGCCAGCAGTTTCGGGACAGGCGCCGAAGCTTTCTTT | CASSFGTGAEAFF
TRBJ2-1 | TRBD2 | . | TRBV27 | TGTGCCAGCAGCAGTTTTCCGAGAGGAATGGCGGGAGGAGAGGATGAGCAGTTCTTC | CASSSFPRGMAGGEDEQFF
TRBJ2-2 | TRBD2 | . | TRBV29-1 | TGCAGCGTCGCCGGGACTAGCGGGGAGAGGTACACCGGGGAGCTGTTTTTT | CSVAGTSGERYTGELFF
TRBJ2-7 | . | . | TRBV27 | TGTGCCAGCAGCCCTGGAGGCGGTAGCTACGAGCAGTACTTC | CASSPGGGSYEQYF
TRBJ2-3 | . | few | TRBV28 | TGTGCCAGCAGTTTGGGAGATACGCAGTATTTT | CASSLGDTQYF
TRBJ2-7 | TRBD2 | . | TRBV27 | TGTGCCAGCAGTTTACTAAGGACTAGCGGGACCTACGAGCAGTACTTC | CASSLLRTSGTYEQYF
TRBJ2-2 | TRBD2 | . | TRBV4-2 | TGTGCCAGCAGTCCCTGGGCGAGCGGGGGGATGAACACCGGGGAGCTGTTTTTT | CASSPWASGGMNTGELFF
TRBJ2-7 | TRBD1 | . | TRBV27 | TGTGCCAGCACCTGGGGACAGGGGGCTTACGAGCAGTACTTC | CASTWGQGAYEQYF
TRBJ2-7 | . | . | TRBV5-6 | TGTGCCAGCAGCTACACAGCTTCCTACGAGCAGTACTTC | CASSYTASYEQYF
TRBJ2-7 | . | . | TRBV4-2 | TGTGCCAGCAGCCAAGGAAGAATGGAGGTAACGGGGCAGTACTTC | CASSQGRMEVTGQYF
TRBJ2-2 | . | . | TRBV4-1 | TGCGCCAGCAGCGTAGTTGGGGTTCCCCGGGGGGAGCTGTTTTTT | CASSVVGVPRGELFF
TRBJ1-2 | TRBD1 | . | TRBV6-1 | TGTGCCAGCAGTGAATCCGGGACAGAAGGCTATGGCTACACCTTC | CASSESGTEGYGYTF
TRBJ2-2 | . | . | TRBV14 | TGTGCCAGCAGCCTAACAGGGAACACCGGGGAGCTGTTTTTT | CASSLTGNTGELFF
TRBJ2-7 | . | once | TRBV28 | TGTGCCAGCAGTTCAGCTCGGACAGCGGAGGTATCCTACGAGCAGTACTTC | CASSSARTAEVSYEQYF
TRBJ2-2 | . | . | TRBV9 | TGTGCCAGCAGCGCCGGGGACCGCACCGGGGAGCTGTTTTTT | CASSAGDRTGELFF
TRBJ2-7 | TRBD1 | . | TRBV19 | TGTGCCAGTAGTATGGGACAGGGGACCCGCTACGAGCAGTACTTC | CASSMGQGTRYEQYF
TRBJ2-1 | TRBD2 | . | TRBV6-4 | TGTGCCAGCAGTGAGAGCGGGGGGTTCTACAATGAGCAGTTCTTC | CASSESGGFYNEQFF
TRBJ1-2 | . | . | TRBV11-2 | TGTGCCAGCAGCTTAGGTTCGGCGGATGGCTACACCTTC | CASSLGSADGYTF
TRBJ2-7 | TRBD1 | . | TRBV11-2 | TGTGCCAGCAGCTTCTCCGGGACAGGGTGGTACGAGCAGTACTTC | CASSFSGTGWYEQYF
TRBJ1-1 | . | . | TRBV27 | TGTGCCAGCAGTCCATCTAACACTGAAGCTTTCTTT | CASSPSNTEAFF
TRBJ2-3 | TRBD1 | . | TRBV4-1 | TGCGCCAGCAGCCAAGTGGACAGGGGCCCAGATACGCAGTATTTT | CASSQVDRGPDTQYF
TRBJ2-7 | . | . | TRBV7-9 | TGTGCCAGCAGCCAGACTACAGGGCTCTGGTCCTACGAGCAGTACTTC | CASSQTTGLWSYEQYF
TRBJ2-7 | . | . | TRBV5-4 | TGTGCCAGCAGCGGCGGACAGTCATCATACGAGCAGTACTTC | CASSGGQSSYEQYF
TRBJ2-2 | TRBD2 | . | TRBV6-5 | TGTGCCAGCACGGGGGGTTACACCGGGGAGCTGTTTTTT | CASTGGYTGELFF
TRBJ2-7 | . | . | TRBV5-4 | TGTGCCAGCAGCTTGGGGGACGCTGAGCAGTACTTC | CASSLGDAEQYF
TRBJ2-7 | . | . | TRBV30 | TGTGCCTGGAGTGACAGGAGACAGTACGAGCAGTACTTC | CAWSDRRQYEQYF
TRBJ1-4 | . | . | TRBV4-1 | TGCGCCAGCACCACGACGCCGTCTGCAACTAATGAAAAACTGTTTTTT | CASTTTPSATNEKLFF
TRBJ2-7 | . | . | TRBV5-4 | TGTGCCAGCAGCCCGGGGACTGCTCCCTACGAGCAGTACTTC | CASSPGTAPYEQYF
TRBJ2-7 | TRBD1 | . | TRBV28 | TGTGCCAGCAGTTCGGCCCTGGACAGGGGGGAGCCCTACGAGCAGTACTTC | CASSSALDRGEPYEQYF
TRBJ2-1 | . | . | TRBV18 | TGTGCCAGCTCCCAATACAGGGAAATATCCTACAATGAGCAGTTCTTC | CASSQYREISYNEQFF
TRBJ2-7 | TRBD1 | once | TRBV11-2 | TGTGCCAGCAGCATTACCGGGGACAGTTTCTACGAGCAGTACTTC | CASSITGDSFYEQYF
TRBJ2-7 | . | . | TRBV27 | TGTGCCAGCAGTAGCCGGCTGACCTACGAGCAGTACTTC | CASSSRLTYEQYF
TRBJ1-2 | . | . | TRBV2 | TGTGCCAGCAGTGATTGGACTTCGGGCTACACCTTC | CASSDWTSGYTF
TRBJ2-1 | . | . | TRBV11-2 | TGTGCCAGCAGCTTAGACGCGGTGATATCCTACAATGAGCAGTTCTTC | CASSLDAVISYNEQFF
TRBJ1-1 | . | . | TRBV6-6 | TGTGCCAGCAGTTACAGTATGGACGATGAAGCTTTCTTT | CASSYSMDDEAFF
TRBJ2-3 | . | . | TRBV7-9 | TGTGCCAGCAGCTTAGGGTCAGGGGCAGATACGCAGTATTTT | CASSLGSGADTQYF
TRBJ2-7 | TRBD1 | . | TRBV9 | TGTGCCAGCAGCCTCCAGGGGGACAAGCAGTACTTC | CASSLQGDKQYF